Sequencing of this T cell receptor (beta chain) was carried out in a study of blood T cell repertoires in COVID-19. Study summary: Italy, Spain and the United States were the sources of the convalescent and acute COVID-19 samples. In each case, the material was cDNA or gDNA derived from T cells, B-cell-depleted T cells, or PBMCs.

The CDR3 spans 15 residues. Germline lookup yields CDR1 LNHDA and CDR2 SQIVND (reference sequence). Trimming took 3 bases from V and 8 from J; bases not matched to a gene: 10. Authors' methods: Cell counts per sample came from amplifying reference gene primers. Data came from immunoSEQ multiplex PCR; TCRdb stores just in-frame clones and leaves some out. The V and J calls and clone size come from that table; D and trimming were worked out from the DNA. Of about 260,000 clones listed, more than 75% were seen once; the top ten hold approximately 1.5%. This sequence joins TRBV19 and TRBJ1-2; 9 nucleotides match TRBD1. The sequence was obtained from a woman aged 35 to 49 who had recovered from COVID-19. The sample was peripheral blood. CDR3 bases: TGTGCCAGTAGTATGAAGTGGACAGGGGAGAGAGGCTACACCTTC. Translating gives CASSMKWTGERGYTF.